The source of this TCR beta chain is a study of breast tumors, draining lymph nodes, adjacent tissues (dated by TCRdb to the mid-2010s). Study-level background: TCR beta repertoires were compared across tumor, adjacent nontumor tissue and axillary lymph nodes obtained from breast cancer patients. The study was designed to assess the relationships and possible T-cell exchange between tumor, surrounding tissue and draining lymph node repertoires in human breast cancer.

This clonotype was seen ten or more times. The antigen this receptor binds is unknown. No base quality information exists; no much larger clone differs at one position. TCRdb lists the instrument as Illumina HiSeq 2000. Multiplex PCR amplification was used to generate the TCR beta chain libraries. The amplified TCR beta chain products were analyzed by high-throughput sequencing. The public reads were run again by TCRdb, first through fastp at Q25 and then through MiXCR, and only productive beta chains were kept. Each CDR3 protein appears once, grouped with its most common genes and DNA. The sample yields some 170,000 distinct CDR3 sequences; about 33% were counted once. Jointly, the top ten make up roughly 3.8% of the sample. Lymph node samples were obtained from the axillary draining lymph nodes of breast cancer patients. The research as a whole found: The data were considered consistent with the idea that most tumor T cells come from the lymph node and then expand in tumor tissue. The similarity between tumor and nontumor tissue repertoires was significantly greater in luminal-like breast cancer than in basal-like breast cancer. The conclusion that tumor T cells originate in lymph nodes was presented as consistent with a hypothesis rather than as directly demonstrated. Tumors showed preferential V and J gene usage, and their T-cell repertoire diversity fell below that of lymph nodes yet above that of nontumor tissue.

Looking up the germline V gene yields CDR1 MNHNS and CDR2 SASEGT. Its CDR3 holds 15 amino acids, cysteine through phenylalanine. Only the CDR3 DNA stays, 45 bases, in frame from base 1. V is pared back by 4 bases and J by 2 bases, with 15 bases lying between the germline termini. This TCR was sampled from a female donor with breast cancer. Some clones in this sample may be carry-over from other donors' samples. The sequenced sample consisted of axillary lymph node tissue. The chain links TRBV6-1 with TRBJ2-7; the D region may be TRBD1 or TRBD2, each matching 5 bases equally. The sequenced DNA is TGTGCCAGCAGTGGTCCCGGGACGGGGCCCTACGAGCAGTACTTC. The translation is CASSGPGTGPYEQYF.